This T cell receptor beta chain came from a study of regulatory T cells in long-lasting Graves disease. Notes on the study in general: Researchers examined only peripheral blood and not thyroid tissue.

Time point: persistent/refractory GD, antithyroid drugs over 5 years with positive TRAb. Extracted PBMC RNA gave rise to the TCR library. Staff drew around 8.6 milliliters of peripheral blood into EDTA tubes. The CDR3 extends over 13 amino acids. CDR1 is MNHNS, CDR2 SASEGT, per germline. V was trimmed by 6 bases and J by 4 bases, leaving 10 bases between them. This clonotype was counted between two and nine times. The antigen is undetermined. Sequencing libraries for TCR beta were prepared with iRepertoire HTBI primers and Arm-PCR of CDR3 regions. TCRdb reanalysed the multiplex PCR reads using MiXCR and keeps one entry per CDR3 protein. This table has 420,000 or so distinct CDR3 sequences, around 24% appearing once.

The chain is built from TRBV6-1 and TRBJ1-5; D ambiguous. The sequence was obtained from a female donor with Graves disease. Material: peripheral blood mononuclear cells (PBMCs), obtained when the disease was refractory, from a patient treated with antithyroid drugs. This CDR3 is CASRLVINQPQHF. For the CDR3, the DNA is TGTGCCAGCAGGCTCGTTATTAATCAGCCCCAGCATTTT.